This passage covers 19 T cell receptor beta chains from one sample sequenced in a study of cytomegalovirus exposure and HLA in healthy donors. The PCR made use of 60 Vbeta and 13 Jbeta primers. The protocol was immunoSEQ multiplex PCR, while the TCRdb copy is restricted to in-frame clones and leaves out a portion. The data show 150,000 to 200,000 clones, approximately 80% seen once. The material sequenced was PBMCs. All receptors derive from a man younger than 40 in good health and CMV-seropositive.

In this sample, this clone turned up a few times. This chain connects TRBV6-5 to TRBJ2-2; D might be TRBD2 (5 bases). From germline, CDR1 is MNHEY and CDR2 SVGAGI. V was shortened by 2 bases and J by 5 bases, with 6 bases between the two germline ends. The CDR3 totals 13 residues. The CDR3 loop reads CASSYERTGELFF. The CDR3 DNA follows: TGTGCCAGCAGTTACGAGCGGACCGGGGAGCTGTTTTTT.

The chain carries TRBV7-2 and TRBJ1-2; D unclear. Per germline, CDR1 SGHTA and CDR2 FQGNSA. This CDR3 region has 16 residues. Trimming pared 1 base from V and 2 bases from J, leaving 14 bases between. The DNA for the CDR3 is TGTGCCAGCAGCTTAGAGGTCGGCAGACACAACTATGGCTACACCTTC. Translating it yields CASSLEVGRHNYGYTF.

This chain links TRBV15 with TRBJ2-7; 11 nucleotides line up with TRBD1. The germline V gene has CDR1 LNHNV and CDR2 YYDKDF (reference sequence). With V trimmed by 4 bases and J by 2 bases, 1 base remained unmatched. The length of the CDR3 is 14 residues. The CDR3: CATSMGQGAYEQYF. The CDR3 DNA reads as TGTGCCACCAGCATGGGACAGGGGGCCTACGAGCAGTACTTC. Variable domain in full (rest from reference TRBV15 and TRBJ2-7): DAMVIQNPRYQVTQFGKPVTLSCSQTLNHNVMYWYQQKSSQAPKLLFHYYDKDFNNEADTPDNFQSRRPNTSFCFLDIRSPGLGDTAMYLCATSMGQGAYEQYFGPGTRLTVT.

The gene calls are TRBV11-3 and TRBJ2-7, with D unresolved. Per germline, CDR1 SGHNT and CDR2 YENEEA. The CDR3 length is 12 residues. Trimming stripped 2 bases from V and 2 bases from J, with 4 bases between. The CDR3 protein is CASSLSAYEQYF. The DNA for the CDR3 is TGTGCCAGCAGCTTATCCGCCTACGAGCAGTACTTC.

This clone was counted once. The CDR3 spells CASSLPLAGDPYNEQFF. In DNA form, the CDR3 reads TGTGCCAGCAGCTTGCCTCTAGCGGGAGACCCCTACAATGAGCAGTTCTTC. The J gene is TRBJ2-1, the V gene TRBV5-8; TRBD2 agrees at 10 bases. V lost 1 base to trimming and J lost 2 bases; unmatched junction nucleotides: 6. Germline-derived CDR1 and CDR2 are SGHTS and YDEGEE. The CDR3 extends over 17 amino acids.

The chain recombines TRBV29-1 with TRBJ2-3; TRBD2 agrees at 9 bases. Per germline, CDR1 SQVTM and CDR2 ANQGSEA. Trimming removed 0 bases from V and 13 bases from J; junction bases left unmatched: 5. CDR3 size: 12 residues. The CDR3 here is CSVEDHRLAEYF. Here the CDR3 DNA reads TGCAGCGTTGAAGACCATCGACTAGCGGAGTATTTT.

The sample holds a few counts of this clone. The rearrangement uses TRBV6-1 and TRBJ1-1, with 7 bases identical to TRBD1. The germline CDR1 and CDR2 sequences are MNHNS and SASEGT. This CDR3 comprises 14 residues. The trim removed 10 bases at V and 4 bases at J, leaving 12 bases unmatched. For the CDR3, the DNA is TGTGCCATTATACAGGGGACACTTTCCACTGAAGCTTTCTTT. Amino acids: CAIIQGTLSTEAFF.

The chain employs TRBV19 and TRBJ2-5, with 16 positions matching TRBD2. Looked up from germline, CDR1 is LNHDA and CDR2 is SQIVND (reference sequence). The CDR3 totals 17 residues. V lost 7 bases, J lost 5 bases, and 10 bases stayed unmatched. As DNA, the CDR3 is TGTGCCAGTACCCGGACCTCGGGACTAGCGGGAGGGGAGACCCAGTACTTC. Translation: CASTRTSGLAGGETQYF.

The rearrangement uses TRBV7-9 and TRBJ1-1; weak D call: TRBD1 (6 bases). Trimming shortened V by 5 bases and J by 4 bases, and 20 bases separated the two germline ends. CDR3 length: 16 amino acids. The germline V gene encodes CDR1 SEHNR and CDR2 FQNEAQ (reference sequence). Here the CDR3 DNA reads TGTGCCAGCAGCCCAAAACAGGGAGGGGTGGGCACTGAAGCTTTCTTT. Translated, it gives CASSPKQGGVGTEAFF.

The rearrangement joins TRBV9 to TRBJ2-5; 10 bases align to TRBD2. The CDR3 has 19 amino acids. Trimming removed 4 bases from V and 5 bases from J; junction bases left unmatched: 20. Germline V CDR1 and CDR2: SGDLS, YYNGEE. The CDR3 region has the DNA TGTGCCAGCAGCCCTTATTCGGTGGCTAGCGGGAGATCGCGGGAGACCCAGTACTTC. It specifies CASSPYSVASGRSRETQYF.

This chain connects TRBV25-1 to TRBJ1-1, with TRBD1 matching over 7 bases. CDR1 MGHDK and CDR2 SYGVNS come from the germline V gene. Trimming removed 6 bases from V and 0 bases from J; junction bases left unmatched: 13. The CDR3 loop spans 17 amino acids. The CDR3 loop is CASSDASQGQMNTEAFF. As DNA, the CDR3 is TGTGCCAGCAGCGATGCATCCCAGGGACAGATGAACACTGAAGCTTTCTTT.

This chain links TRBV2 with TRBJ2-2, with D possibly being TRBD1 (6 bases). CDR1 is SNHLY and CDR2 is FYNNEI in the germline V gene. Trimming left V 4 bases short and J 0 bases short, with 15 bases between. The CDR3 runs 17 residues. CDR3 bases: TGTGCCAGCAGTGGGACCGGAGGACAGACGAACACCGGGGAGCTGTTTTTT. This encodes CASSGTGGQTNTGELFF.

The J gene is TRBJ1-1, the V gene TRBV19; D is possibly TRBD1 (5 bases). CDR1 is LNHDA, CDR2 SQIVND, per germline (reference sequence). The CDR3 covers 12 residues. Between the trimmed V and J ends, which lost 4 bases and 11 bases, there was a span of 14 bases. The CDR3: CASSKRGGWAFF. Here the CDR3 DNA reads TGTGCCAGTAGTAAGCGGGGCGGGTGGGCTTTCTTT.

This chain joins TRBV7-2 and TRBJ2-1; a possible D gene is TRBD2 (10 bases). Germline V gene data show CDR1 as SGHTA and CDR2 as FQGNSA. V was clipped by 5 bases and J by 15 bases, with 26 bases between them. The CDR3 runs 15 residues. CDR3 coding DNA: TGTGCCAGCAGCCTACAGGGGGCTAGCGGGAGTAAGGTGTTCTTC. This gives the protein CASSLQGASGSKVFF.

V is TRBV15 and J is TRBJ2-1, with a weak D call TRBD1 (6 bases). This CDR3 is built from 13 residues. V gave up 5 bases and J gave up 9 bases, with 14 bases separating them. Germline assignment: CDR1 LNHNV and CDR2 YYDKDF (reference sequence). CDR3 coding DNA: TGTGCCACCAGCGTTAACCGGGACACTGAGCAGTTCTTC. Translation gives CATSVNRDTEQFF. Combining the CDR3 with reference TRBV15 and TRBJ2-1 gives the whole variable domain DAMVIQNPRYQVTQFGKPVTLSCSQTLNHNVMYWYQQKSSQAPKLLFHYYDKDFNNEADTPDNFQSRRPNTSFCFLDIRSPGLGDTAMYLCATSVNRDTEQFFGPGTRLTVL.

This chain links TRBV4-2 with TRBJ1-5, with TRBD1 as a possible D gene (5 bases). The germline V gene encodes CDR1 LGHNA and CDR2 YNFKEQ. V was trimmed by 1 base and J by 3 bases, leaving 10 bases between them. The CDR3 is 15 amino acids. The CDR3 nucleotides are TGTGCCAGCAGCCAAGGGGCCAGGGACAATCAGCCCCAGCATTTT. It encodes CASSQGARDNQPQHF.

The chain has TRBV7-2 and TRBJ1-1, with 7 nucleotides matching TRBD1. V lost 5 bases, J lost 1 base, and 10 bases stayed unmatched. The CDR3 is 16 residues long. Looked up from germline, CDR1 is SGHTA and CDR2 is FQGNSA. The CDR3 coding sequence is TGTGCCAGCAGCACCTCGACAGGGAACCAGAACACTGAAGCTTTCTTT. It is translated as CASSTSTGNQNTEAFF.

J is TRBJ2-7 and V is TRBV18; D is uncertain. V was clipped by 2 bases and J by 3 bases, with 11 bases between them. Germline V lookup: CDR1 KGHSH, CDR2 LQKENI. This CDR3 region has 14 residues. The CDR3 sequence: CASSPDTTLYEQYF. CDR3 bases: TGTGCCAGCTCACCAGATACTACCCTCTACGAGCAGTACTTC.

V is TRBV5-1 and J is TRBJ2-3, with 7 bases matching TRBD1. Germline CDR1 SGHRS, CDR2 YFSETQ. The V segment lost 0 bases and the J segment 1 base; nucleotides outside the gene matches: 2. CDR3 length: 15 residues. The CDR3: CASSLEGAGTDTQYF. The CDR3 coding sequence is TGCGCCAGCAGCTTGGAGGGGGCGGGCACAGATACGCAGTATTTT.